The clone carrying this T cell receptor (beta chain) was observed once. Its antigen remains unknown. This sample stems from a study of Ad26.COV2.S vaccination and SARS-CoV-2 variants. Study context: Into the muscle, Ad26.COV2.S was dosed once or twice, 56 days apart. General study results and limits: Whether participants received vaccine or placebo, their non-spike TCR breadth was similar.

The CDR3 sequence is 15 residues long. Trimming removed 2 bases from V and 12 bases from J; junction bases left unmatched: 10. The germline gives CDR1 MNHEY, CDR2 SVGAGI. Stated treatment: roughly 19 received Ad26.COV2.S at low or high dose, single or two shots; 5 received placebo; per-sample allocation not given. All samples were drawn on day 63, counting from the first vaccine or placebo injection. TCRdb keeps only in-frame clones here, not all; method: immunoSEQ multiplex PCR. The profile shows about 410,000 clones, around nine tenths of them singletons. This clonotype was obtained from a person between 18 and 60 years old who received the Ad26.COV2.S COVID-19 vaccine or a placebo. The sequencing used peripheral blood, collected in a trial of Ad26.COV2.S vaccine versus placebo. This chain links TRBV6-5 with TRBJ2-1; the match to TRBD2 covers 10 bases. CDR3 DNA sequence: TGTGCCAGCAGTTACGAGGCTAGCGGGGGACCCCGGCAGTTCTTC. Protein: CASSYEASGGPRQFF.